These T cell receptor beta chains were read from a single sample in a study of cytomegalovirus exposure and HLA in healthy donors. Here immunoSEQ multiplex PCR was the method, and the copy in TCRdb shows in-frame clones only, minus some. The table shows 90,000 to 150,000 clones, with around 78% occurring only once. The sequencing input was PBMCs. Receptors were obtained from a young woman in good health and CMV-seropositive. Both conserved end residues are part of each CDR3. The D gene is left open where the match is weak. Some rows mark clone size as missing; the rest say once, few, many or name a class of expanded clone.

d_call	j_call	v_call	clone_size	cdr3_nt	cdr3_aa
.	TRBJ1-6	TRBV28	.	TGTGCCAGCAGGCGCTCCCGGGGGGCAGTTAATTCACCCCTCCACTTT	CASRRSRGAVNSPLHF
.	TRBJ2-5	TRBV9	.	TGTGCCAGCAGCGGTAGAGGTGGAGGGGGAGGGGAGACCCAGTACTTC	CASSGRGGGGGETQYF
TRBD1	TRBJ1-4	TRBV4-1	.	TGCGCCAGCAGCCTATCTGACAGGGGAGCCTATGAAAAACTGTTTTTT	CASSLSDRGAYEKLFF
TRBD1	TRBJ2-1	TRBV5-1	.	TGCGCCAGCAGCTTGGCCGACAGGGGTTCCTACAATGAGCAGTTCTTC	CASSLADRGSYNEQFF
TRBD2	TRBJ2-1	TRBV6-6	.	TGTGCCAGCAGCCGCCTAGCGGGTACTATCCCGGAGCAGTTCTTC	CASSRLAGTIPEQFF
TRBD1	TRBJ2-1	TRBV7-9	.	TGTGCCAGCAGTTATAACCGGGACAGGGGCAATGAGCAGTTCTTC	CASSYNRDRGNEQFF
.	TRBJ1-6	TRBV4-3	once	TGCGCCAGCAGCCAATCATCACAGGGCTCCTATAATTCACCCCTCCACTTT	CASSQSSQGSYNSPLHF
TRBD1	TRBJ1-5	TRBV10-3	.	TGTGCCATCAGCAAGACAGGGGACGACAATCAGCCCCAGCATTTT	CAISKTGDDNQPQHF
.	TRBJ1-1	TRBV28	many	TGTGCCAGCAGTTATGACAGACATCCTGAAGCTTTCTTT	CASSYDRHPEAFF
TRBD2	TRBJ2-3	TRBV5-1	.	TGCGCCAGCAGTCCCTACCCCCTTGCGCCGGGACTAGCCACCACAGATACGCAGTATTTT	CASSPYPLAPGLATTDTQYF
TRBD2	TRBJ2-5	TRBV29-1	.	TGCAGCGTTCGACCGGGGGGGAGAGAGACCCAGTACTTC	CSVRPGGRETQYF